The next 19 T cell receptor beta chains were all read from a single sample in a study of cytomegalovirus exposure and HLA in healthy donors. PCR employed 60 Vbeta and 13 Jbeta primers. Profiling relied on immunoSEQ multiplex PCR, and the TCRdb table lists in-frame clones only, not all of them. The table lists about 140,000 clones, 75% to 90% of them singletons. The sample comprised PBMCs. Receptors originate from a man aged 35 to 55 in good health and CMV-seronegative.

There are a few counts of this clone. The chain joins TRBV6-6 to TRBJ1-5; 7 bases are a match to TRBD1. Germline trimming cut 5 bases from V and 6 bases from J; bases unmatched to any gene: 7. Per the germline V gene, CDR1 is MNHNY and CDR2 is SVGAGI (reference sequence). CDR3 length equals 14 residues. This CDR3 is CASSPRQGSQPQHF. CDR3 bases: TGTGCCAGCAGTCCCAGACAGGGCAGTCAGCCCCAGCATTTT.

The rearrangement joins TRBV27 to TRBJ1-6; no definite D call. This CDR3 is 13 amino acids long. Per germline, CDR1 MNHEY and CDR2 SMNVEV (reference sequence). The V end was cut by 3 bases, the J end by 10 bases, with 10 bases between. In DNA form, the CDR3 reads TGTGCCAGCAGTTTTTACCGGGAGTCACCCCTCCACTTT. This encodes CASSFYRESPLHF.

The chain employs TRBV7-8 and TRBJ2-2; possibly TRBD1 for D (6 bases). V lost 5 bases and J lost 13, with 20 bases in between. The CDR3 runs to 14 residues. Germline loops: CDR1 SGHVS, CDR2 FQNEAQ. In DNA form, the CDR3 reads TGTGCCAGCAGCCCCCGGACAGAACTGGCGTCGCTGTTTTTT. It translates to CASSPRTELASLFF.

This sequence joins TRBV5-6 and TRBJ1-4, with TRBD1 as a possible D gene (6 bases). V shed 0 bases and J shed 8 bases, with 8 bases lying between them. Germline loops: CDR1 SGHDT, CDR2 YYEEEE. The CDR3 spans 13 residues. CDR3: CASSLGGLEKLFF. CDR3 sequence (DNA): TGTGCCAGCAGCTTGGGGGGGCTAGAAAAACTGTTTTTT.

The rearrangement links TRBV30 to TRBJ2-7; possible D gene TRBD1, 6 bases. The germline V gene encodes CDR1 GTSNPN and CDR2 SVGIG (reference sequence). V lost 1 base to trimming and J lost 0 bases, with 13 bases between them. The CDR3 is 15 amino acids. In nucleotides, the CDR3 is TGTGCCTGGAGTGCAGATGGACAGCTCTCCTACGAGCAGTACTTC. It translates to CAWSADGQLSYEQYF.

CDR3 nucleotides: TGTGCCAGCAAACTAGGTGCCGGGGAGCTGTTTTTT. Its protein is CASKLGAGELFF. The chain employs TRBV28 and TRBJ2-2, with TRBD2 as a possible D gene (5 bases). V lost 7 bases, J lost 6 bases, and 9 bases lay in between. The CDR3 has 12 residues. The germline V gene has CDR1 MDHEN and CDR2 SYDVKM.

The CDR3 reads CASSLARGVLGYTF. The CDR3, as DNA: TGTGCCAGCAGCTTAGCTCGGGGGGTTCTTGGCTACACCTTC. The chain is built from TRBV11-2 and TRBJ1-2, with a tentative D call TRBD1 (5 bases). This CDR3 has 14 amino acids. V was cut by 1 base and J by 7 bases, with 13 bases left in between. The germline CDR1 and CDR2 sequences are SGHAT and FQNNGV. The full variable domain, its missing parts supplied by reference TRBV11-2 and TRBJ1-2, is EAGVAQSPRYKIIEKRQSVAFWCNPISGHATLYWYQQILGQGPKLLIQFQNNGVVDDSQLPKDRFSAERLKGVDSTLKIQPAKLEDSAVYLCASSLARGVLGYTFGSGTRLTVV.

As concerns this clone: Other DNA sequences in this specimen translate into the identical CDR3. CDR3 sequence (DNA): TGCGCCAGCAGTGATCAGGGGGGCGGTACCGGGGAGCTGTTTTTT. Its protein product is CASSDQGGGTGELFF. V and J are TRBV10-2 and TRBJ2-2; D is possibly TRBD1 (7 bases). This CDR3 spans 15 amino acids. With 3 bases removed from V and 5 bases from J, the gap between germline ends came to 13 bases. Per the germline V gene, CDR1 is WSHSY and CDR2 is SAAADI.

This sequence joins TRBV2 and TRBJ1-6; D may be TRBD1 (6 bases). Germline CDR1 SNHLY, CDR2 FYNNEI. The CDR3 totals 17 residues. The V end was cut by 1 base, the J end by 0 bases, with 10 bases between. The CDR3 here is CASSEDRVGSYNSPLHF. CDR3 coding DNA: TGTGCCAGCAGTGAAGACAGGGTGGGCTCCTATAATTCACCCCTCCACTTT.

V is TRBV7-6 and J is TRBJ2-3, with D maybe TRBD1 (6 bases). Germline CDR1 SGHVS, CDR2 FNYEAQ. This CDR3 is 16 amino acids long. The V end was cut by 0 bases, the J end by 1 base, with 11 bases between. The CDR3 spells CASSLAQGRGTDTQYF. The CDR3, as DNA: TGTGCCAGCAGCTTAGCTCAGGGGAGAGGCACAGATACGCAGTATTTT. The full variable domain, with the rest looked up from reference TRBV7-6 and TRBJ2-3, is GAGVSQSPRYKVTKRGQDVALRCDPISGHVSLYWYRQALGQGPEFLTYFNYEAQQDKSGLPNDRFSAERPEGSISTLTIQRTEQRDSAMYRCASSLAQGRGTDTQYFGPGTRLTVL.

The chain links TRBV2 to TRBJ1-6; 7 nucleotides align to TRBD1. The CDR3 is 17 residues long. Germline CDR1 is SNHLY and CDR2 is FYNNEI. V lost 4 bases and J lost 4; bases outside the gene matches: 10. The CDR3 DNA sequence: TGTGCCAGCAGTGCCAAGGGCAGGGGGGCATATAATTCACCCCTCCACTTT. It specifies CASSAKGRGAYNSPLHF.

This clone has only one observation. V and J are TRBV6-1 and TRBJ2-1, with TRBD2 identical over 13 bases. V was pared by 8 bases and J by 8 bases, with 9 bases of the junction left unmatched. This CDR3 comprises 15 residues. Germline CDR1 reads MNHNS; CDR2 reads SASEGT. This chain's CDR3 is CASGALAGGPDEQFF. CDR3 DNA sequence: TGTGCCAGCGGGGCACTAGCGGGGGGGCCCGATGAGCAGTTCTTC.

CDR3 DNA: TGTGCCAGCAGCTTATTAGGCAGGGGGGGACAGGGTGGCCACGAGCAGTACTTC. Its translation is CASSLLGRGGQGGHEQYF. J is TRBJ2-7 and V is TRBV11-2, with 9 positions matching TRBD1. Trimming cost V 2 bases and J 5 bases; bases outside gene matches: 16. CDR3 size: 18 residues. Germline loops: CDR1 SGHAT, CDR2 FQNNGV.

The V and J genes are TRBV6-5 and TRBJ2-6, with D possibly being TRBD2 (6 bases). The germline gives CDR1 MNHEY, CDR2 SVGAGI. With 10 bases removed from V and 1 base from J, the gap between germline ends came to 14 bases. This CDR3 spans 15 amino acids. The CDR3, as DNA: TGTGCCACTTACTTCGGGGGTTCTGGGGCCAACGTCCTGACTTTC. This sequence encodes CATYFGGSGANVLTF.

The CDR3 DNA follows: TGTGCCTGGACCGGAACTAGCGGGACCTTCTACGAGCAGTACTTC. It translates to CAWTGTSGTFYEQYF. The chain employs TRBV30 and TRBJ2-5, with TRBD2 identical over 10 bases. The end of the DNA is better explained by TRBJ2-7, so the J call may be wrong. The germline CDR1 and CDR2 sequences are GTSNPN and SVGIG (reference sequence). This CDR3 has 15 residues.

The chain employs TRBV13 and TRBJ2-7; 7 nucleotides agree with TRBD2. Germline values: CDR1 PRHDT, CDR2 FYEKMQ (reference sequence). The CDR3 contains 14 residues. After removal of 4 bases from V and 3 bases from J, the junction contained 6 bases not matched to a gene. The CDR3 region has the DNA TGTGCCAGCAGCTCGCCGGGGGGTAACTACGAGCAGTACTTC. Translation: CASSSPGGNYEQYF.

This chain joins TRBV5-4 and TRBJ2-4; a possible D gene is TRBD1 (6 bases). V shed 3 bases and J shed 4 bases, with 14 bases lying between them. The CDR3 covers 15 residues. Germline CDR1 reads SGHNT; CDR2 reads YYREEE (reference sequence). CDR3 in DNA: TGTGCCAGCAGCTCAGTTCGGGACAAAAAAAACATTCAGTACTTC. As protein: CASSSVRDKKNIQYF. Supplemented by reference TRBV5-4 and TRBJ2-4, the full variable domain reads ETGVTQSPTHLIKTRGQQVTLRCSSQSGHNTVSWYQQALGQGPQFIFQYYREEENGRGNFPPRFSGLQFPNYSSELNVNALELDDSALYLCASSSVRDKKNIQYFGAGTRLSVL.

The V gene is TRBV12-5, the J gene TRBJ2-7; 7 bases fit TRBD1. Trimming took 1 base from V and 3 from J; bases not matched to a gene: 6. The germline CDR1 and CDR2 sequences are LGHNT and FRNRAP. The CDR3 extends over 15 amino acids. CDR3 in amino acids: CASGLGDSLIYEQYF. In DNA, the CDR3 is TGTGCTAGTGGTTTGGGGGACAGCCTCATCTACGAGCAGTACTTC.

This chain joins TRBV19 and TRBJ1-1; D is ambiguous. V was cut by 6 bases and J by 3 bases, with 11 bases left in between. The CDR3 sequence is 13 residues long. Germline loops: CDR1 LNHDA, CDR2 SQIVND (reference sequence). The CDR3 sequence is CASSLVRDTEAFF. CDR3 sequence (DNA): TGTGCCAGTAGCCTGGTGAGGGACACTGAAGCTTTCTTT.